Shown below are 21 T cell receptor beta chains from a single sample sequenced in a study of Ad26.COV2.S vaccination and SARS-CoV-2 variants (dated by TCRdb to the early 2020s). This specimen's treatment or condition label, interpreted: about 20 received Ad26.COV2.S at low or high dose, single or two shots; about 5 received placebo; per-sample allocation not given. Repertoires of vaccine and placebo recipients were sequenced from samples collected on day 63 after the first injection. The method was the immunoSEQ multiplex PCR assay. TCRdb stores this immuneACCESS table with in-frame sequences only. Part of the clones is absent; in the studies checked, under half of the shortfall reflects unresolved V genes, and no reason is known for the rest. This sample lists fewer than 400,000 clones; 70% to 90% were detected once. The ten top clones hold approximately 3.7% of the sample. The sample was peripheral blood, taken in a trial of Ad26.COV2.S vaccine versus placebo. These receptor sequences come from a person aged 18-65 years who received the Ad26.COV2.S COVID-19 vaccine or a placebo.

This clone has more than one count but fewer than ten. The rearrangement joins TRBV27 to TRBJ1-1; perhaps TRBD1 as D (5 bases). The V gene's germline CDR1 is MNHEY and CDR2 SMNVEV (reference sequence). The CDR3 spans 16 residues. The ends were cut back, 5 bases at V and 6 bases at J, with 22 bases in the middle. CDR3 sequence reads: CASSRTVGRVVSEAFF. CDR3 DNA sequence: TGTGCCAGCAGTCGGACTGTCGGCAGGGTTGTCTCTGAAGCTTTCTTT.

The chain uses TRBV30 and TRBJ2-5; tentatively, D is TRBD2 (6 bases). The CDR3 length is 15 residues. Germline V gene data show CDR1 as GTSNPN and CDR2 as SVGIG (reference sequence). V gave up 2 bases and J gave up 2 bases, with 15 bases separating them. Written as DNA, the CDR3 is TGTGCCTGGAGTCGCGGGGACCTCATACAAGAGACCCAGTACTTC. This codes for CAWSRGDLIQETQYF.

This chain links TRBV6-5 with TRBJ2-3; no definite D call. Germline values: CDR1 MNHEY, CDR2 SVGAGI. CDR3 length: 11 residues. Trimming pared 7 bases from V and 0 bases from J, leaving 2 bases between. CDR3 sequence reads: CASTSTDTQYF. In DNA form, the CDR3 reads TGTGCCAGCACGAGCACAGATACGCAGTATTTT.

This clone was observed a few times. The CDR3 reads CASSFRRDTNTEAFF. Here the CDR3 DNA reads TGTGCCAGCAGCTTTCGCAGGGACACCAACACTGAAGCTTTCTTT. This chain uses TRBV7-9 with TRBJ1-1, with a weak D call TRBD1 (6 bases). Looked up from germline, CDR1 is SEHNR and CDR2 is FQNEAQ (reference sequence). The CDR3 sequence is 15 residues long. V lost 3 bases and J lost 2, with 13 bases in between.

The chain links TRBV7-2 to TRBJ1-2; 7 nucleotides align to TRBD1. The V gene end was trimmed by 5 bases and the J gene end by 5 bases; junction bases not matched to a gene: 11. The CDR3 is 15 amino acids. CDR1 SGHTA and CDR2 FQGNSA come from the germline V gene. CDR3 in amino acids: CASSGGKGAMYGYTF. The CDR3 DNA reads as TGTGCCAGCAGCGGGGGGAAGGGGGCTATGTATGGCTACACCTTC.

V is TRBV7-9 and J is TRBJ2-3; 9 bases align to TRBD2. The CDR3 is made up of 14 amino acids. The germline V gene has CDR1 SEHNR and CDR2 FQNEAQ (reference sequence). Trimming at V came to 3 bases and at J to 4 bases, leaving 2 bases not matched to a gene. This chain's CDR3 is CASSLRGGADTQYF. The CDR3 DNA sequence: TGTGCCAGCAGCTTGCGGGGGGGAGCAGATACGCAGTATTTT.

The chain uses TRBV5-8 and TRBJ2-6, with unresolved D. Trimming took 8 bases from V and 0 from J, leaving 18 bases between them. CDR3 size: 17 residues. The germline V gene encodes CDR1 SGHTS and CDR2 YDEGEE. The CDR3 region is CASSTLGRTSGANVLTF. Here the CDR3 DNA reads TGTGCCAGTAGTACCCTAGGCAGAACCTCTGGGGCCAACGTCCTGACTTTC.

In DNA, the CDR3 is TGCGCCAGCAGCTTGGCCGGGCTCACTAGCGGGGGGGTCAATGAGCAGTTCTTC. It codes for CASSLAGLTSGGVNEQFF. This chain links TRBV5-1 with TRBJ2-1, with TRBD2 matching 13 bases. The CDR3 sequence is 18 residues long. Germline V gene lookup returns CDR1 SGHRS and CDR2 YFSETQ. J gave up 6 bases and V 0 bases, and 9 bases lay outside the gene matches.

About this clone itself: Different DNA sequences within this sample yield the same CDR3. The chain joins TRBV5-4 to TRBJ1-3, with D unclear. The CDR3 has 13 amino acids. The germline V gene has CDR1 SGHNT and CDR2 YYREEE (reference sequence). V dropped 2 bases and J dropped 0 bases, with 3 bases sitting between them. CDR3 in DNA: TGTGCCAGCAGCTTAGACTCTGGAAACACCATATATTTT. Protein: CASSLDSGNTIYF.

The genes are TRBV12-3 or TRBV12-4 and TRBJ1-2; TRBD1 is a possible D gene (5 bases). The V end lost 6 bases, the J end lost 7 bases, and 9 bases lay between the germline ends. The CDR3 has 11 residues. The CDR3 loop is CASSQRGGYTF. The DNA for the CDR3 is TGTGCCAGCAGCCAGAGGGGTGGCTACACCTTC.

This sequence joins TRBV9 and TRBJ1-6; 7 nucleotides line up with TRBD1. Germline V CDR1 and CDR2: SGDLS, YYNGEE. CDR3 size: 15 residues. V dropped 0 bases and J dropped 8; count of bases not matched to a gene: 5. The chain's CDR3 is CASSVDEGADSPLHF. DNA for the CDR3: TGTGCCAGCAGCGTAGACGAGGGGGCAGATTCACCCCTCCACTTT.

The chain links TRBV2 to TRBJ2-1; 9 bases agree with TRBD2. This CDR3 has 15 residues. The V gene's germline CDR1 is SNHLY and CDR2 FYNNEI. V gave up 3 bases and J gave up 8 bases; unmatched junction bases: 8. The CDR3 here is CASSDSRRGGDEQFF. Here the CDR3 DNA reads TGTGCCAGCAGTGATAGTCGGCGGGGGGGCGATGAGCAGTTCTTC. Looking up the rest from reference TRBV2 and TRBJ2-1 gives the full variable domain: EPEVTQTPSHQVTQMGQEVILRCVPISNHLYFYWYRQILGQKVEFLVSFYNNEISEKSEIFDDQFSVERPDGSNFTLKIRSTKLEDSAMYFCASSDSRRGGDEQFFGPGTRLTVL.

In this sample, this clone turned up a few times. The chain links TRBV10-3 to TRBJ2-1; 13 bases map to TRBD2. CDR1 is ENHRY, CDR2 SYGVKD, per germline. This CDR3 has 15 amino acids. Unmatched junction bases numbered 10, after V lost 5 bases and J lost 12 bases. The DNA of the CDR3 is TGTGCCATCAGTCCGGGACTAGCGGGGTTAAAGGGGCAGTTCTTC. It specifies CAISPGLAGLKGQFF.

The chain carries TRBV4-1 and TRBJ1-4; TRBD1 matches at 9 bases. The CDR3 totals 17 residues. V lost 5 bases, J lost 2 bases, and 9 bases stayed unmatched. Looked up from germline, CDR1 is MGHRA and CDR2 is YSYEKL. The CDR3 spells CASSLRTGDYTNEKLFF. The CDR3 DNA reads TGCGCCAGCAGCTTACGGACAGGGGACTACACTAATGAAAAACTGTTTTTT.

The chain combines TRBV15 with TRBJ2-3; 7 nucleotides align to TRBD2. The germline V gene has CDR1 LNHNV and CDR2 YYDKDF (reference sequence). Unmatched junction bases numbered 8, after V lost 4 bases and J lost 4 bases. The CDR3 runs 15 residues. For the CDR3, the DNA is TGTGCCACCAGCACCGTTTCGGGGGGATCAGATACGCAGTATTTT. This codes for CATSTVSGGSDTQYF.

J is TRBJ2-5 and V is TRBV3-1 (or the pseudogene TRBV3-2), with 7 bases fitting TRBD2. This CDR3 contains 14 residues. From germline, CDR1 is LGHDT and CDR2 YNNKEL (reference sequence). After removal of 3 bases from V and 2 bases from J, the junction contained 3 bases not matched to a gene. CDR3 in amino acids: CASSQSGVQETQYF. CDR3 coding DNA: TGTGCCAGCAGCCAGAGCGGGGTGCAAGAGACCCAGTACTTC.

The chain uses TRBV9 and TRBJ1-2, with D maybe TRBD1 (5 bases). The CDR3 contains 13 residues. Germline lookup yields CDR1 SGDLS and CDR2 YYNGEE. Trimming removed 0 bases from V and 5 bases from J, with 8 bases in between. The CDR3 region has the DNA TGTGCCAGCAGCGTAGCTTCAGGGTATGGCTACACCTTC. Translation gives CASSVASGYGYTF.

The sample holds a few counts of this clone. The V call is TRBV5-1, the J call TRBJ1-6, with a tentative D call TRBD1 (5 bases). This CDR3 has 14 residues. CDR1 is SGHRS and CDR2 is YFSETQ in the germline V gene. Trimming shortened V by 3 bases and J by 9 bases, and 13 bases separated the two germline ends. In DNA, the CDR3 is TGCGCCAGCAGCTCGCGGGGGGACGCTTCACCCCTCCACTTT. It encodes CASSSRGDASPLHF.

In nucleotides, the CDR3 is TGTGCCAGCAGCCAAGAAGGTGGGCGGAGGAAAGAGACCCAGTACTTC. Protein: CASSQEGGRRKETQYF. The chain joins TRBV3-1 (or the pseudogene TRBV3-2) to TRBJ2-5; the D gene is possibly TRBD2 (5 bases). From germline, CDR1 is LGHDT and CDR2 YNNKEL (reference sequence). With 0 bases removed from V and 3 bases from J, the gap between germline ends came to 14 bases. The CDR3 loop spans 16 amino acids.

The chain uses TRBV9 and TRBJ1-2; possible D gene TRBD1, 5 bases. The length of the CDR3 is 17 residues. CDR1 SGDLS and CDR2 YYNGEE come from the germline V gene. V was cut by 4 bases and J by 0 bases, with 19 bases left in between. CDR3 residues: CASSPWTKPPTNYGYTF. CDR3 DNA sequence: TGTGCCAGCAGCCCATGGACAAAACCCCCAACTAACTATGGCTACACCTTC.

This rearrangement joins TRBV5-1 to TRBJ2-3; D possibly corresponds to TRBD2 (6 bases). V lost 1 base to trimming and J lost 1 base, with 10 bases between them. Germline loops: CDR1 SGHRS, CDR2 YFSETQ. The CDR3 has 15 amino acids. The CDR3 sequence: CASSLWGEGTDTQYF. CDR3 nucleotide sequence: TGCGCCAGCAGCTTGTGGGGGGAGGGCACAGATACGCAGTATTTT.